One and the same sample provided the 8 T cell receptor beta chains below, sequenced in a study of T cell responses to AZD1222 COVID-19 vaccine. Repertoires were generated with immunoSEQ multiplex PCR, while TCRdb's copy carries only in-frame clones and drops some. The sample lists approximately 150,000 clones, 90% seen once, with roughly 6.2% in the top ten. The sample here was peripheral blood, taken 28 days after the second AZD1222 dose. These receptors were taken from an adult who received the AZD1222 COVID-19 vaccine.

This clone came up once. The genes are TRBV20-1 and TRBJ2-1; no clear D gene. V dropped 7 bases and J dropped 5 bases, with 9 bases sitting between them. The length of the CDR3 is 11 residues. CDR1 DFQATT and CDR2 SNEGSKA come from the germline V gene (reference sequence). CDR3 DNA: TGCAGTGTCGCGAATAACAATGAGCAGTTCTTC. It codes for CSVANNNEQFF.

The chain recombines TRBV5-4 with TRBJ1-6; D is uncertain. Germline CDR1 is SGHNT and CDR2 is YYREEE (reference sequence). This CDR3 has 13 amino acids. V lost 0 bases and J lost 7, with 5 bases in between. CDR3 sequence reads: CASSLDWNSPLHF. In DNA form, the CDR3 reads TGTGCCAGCAGCTTGGACTGGAATTCACCCCTCCACTTT.

This chain joins TRBV7-7 and TRBJ2-2; unclear D gene. CDR3 size: 16 residues. The V gene's germline CDR1 is SSHAT and CDR2 FNYEAQ (reference sequence). V lost 5 bases to trimming and J lost 0 bases, with 13 bases between them. CDR3 nucleotide sequence: TGTGCCAGCAGCCAAAACACGTACACGAACACCGGGGAGCTGTTTTTT. Translation gives CASSQNTYTNTGELFF.

V usage is TRBV28 and J usage is TRBJ1-2, with D hard to call. The CDR3 is 12 amino acids. The germline V gene has CDR1 MDHEN and CDR2 SYDVKM. Between the trimmed V and J ends, which lost 6 bases and 12 bases, there was a span of 17 bases. CDR3 coding DNA: TGTGCCAGCAGCCTCGCGTTGGCATTCCACACCTTC. It is translated as CASSLALAFHTF.

This chain uses TRBV24-1 with TRBJ2-2; no reliable D call. The CDR3 has 11 residues. V lost 7 bases, J lost 7 bases, and 6 bases lay in between. The germline V gene has CDR1 KGHDR and CDR2 SFDVKD. The chain's CDR3 is CATSVFGELFF. CDR3 bases: TGTGCCACCAGCGTTTTCGGGGAGCTGTTTTTT.

The chain couples TRBV19 to TRBJ1-6, with TRBD1 matching 8 bases. Germline V gene sequence: CDR1 LNHDA, CDR2 SQIVND (reference sequence). Unmatched junction bases numbered 19, after V lost 0 bases and J lost 0 bases. The CDR3 extends over 23 amino acids. The CDR3 region has the DNA TGTGCCAGTAGTATAGATCTGCGGGGTTGGACAGGGCCGCCGGTCTCCTATAATTCACCCCTCCACTTT. It encodes CASSIDLRGWTGPPVSYNSPLHF.

The chain couples TRBV28 to TRBJ1-2, with D tentatively TRBD1 (5 bases). Germline V gene data show CDR1 as MDHEN and CDR2 as SYDVKM. The CDR3 is 12 amino acids. Deletions cut 4 bases from V and 4 bases from J, with 7 bases between. The CDR3 DNA sequence: TGTGCCAGCAGTTCTGACAGCTATGGCTACACCTTC. Translating it yields CASSSDSYGYTF.

This chain links TRBV7-9 with TRBJ2-6; unclear D gene. Trimming cost V 3 bases and J 0 bases, with 3 bases left between them. The CDR3 has 14 amino acids. CDR1 is SEHNR, CDR2 FQNEAQ, per germline (reference sequence). The CDR3 DNA follows: TGTGCCAGCAGCTTTTACTCTGGGGCCAACGTCCTGACTTTC. Translated: CASSFYSGANVLTF.